Below are 6 T cell receptor beta chains sequenced from a single sample in a study of CD8+ T cells in alopecia areata. Extraction and reverse transcription of RNA yielded cDNA as the sequencing template. Method: immunoSEQ multiplex PCR; TCRdb's copy keeps in-frame clones and lacks some. Seen here are approximately 210,000 clones, around 43% observed once, and the top ten hold around 2.8%. Treatment in this sample: oral pan-JAK inhibitor, 5-10 mg twice daily. Sequenced here: CD4+ T cells sorted from blood, sampled at approximately week 36, from a patient treated with tofacitinib. The origin of the receptors is a human donor with alopecia areata.

The sample holds one count of this clone. V gene TRBV25-1 combines with J gene TRBJ2-1; TRBD2 is a possible D gene (6 bases). This CDR3 has 14 amino acids. Between the trimmed V and J ends, which lost 4 bases and 4 bases, there was a span of 11 bases. In germline, CDR1 is MGHDK, CDR2 SYGVNS. DNA of the CDR3: TGTGCCAGCAGTGTCCTCGGACTATACAATGAGCAGTTCTTC. Residues: CASSVLGLYNEQFF. Drawing the rest from reference TRBV25-1 and TRBJ2-1, the complete variable domain is EADIYQTPRYLVIGTGKKITLECSQTMGHDKMYWYQQDPGMELHLIHYSYGVNSTEKGDLSSESTVSRIRTEHFPLTLESARPSHTSQYLCASSVLGLYNEQFFGPGTRLTVL.

V and J are TRBV5-1 and TRBJ2-3; 8 bases line up with TRBD2. Trimming cost V 4 bases and J 6 bases; bases outside gene matches: 10. The CDR3 runs 15 residues. Germline V gives CDR1 SGHRS, CDR2 YFSETQ. The CDR3 DNA reads TGCGCCAGCAGCCCCGGAGCGGGAGCACCTGATACGCAGTATTTT. Its protein product is CASSPGAGAPDTQYF. Full variable domain (rest looked up from reference TRBV5-1 and TRBJ2-3): KAGVTQTPRYLIKTRGQQVTLSCSPISGHRSVSWYQQTPGQGLQFLFEYFSETQRNKGNFPGRFSGRQFSNSRSEMNVSTLELGDSALYLCASSPGAGAPDTQYFGPGTRLTVL.

The V gene is TRBV7-2, the J gene TRBJ2-3; D is perhaps TRBD1 or TRBD2 (5 bases each). V lost 3 bases, J lost 3 bases, and 19 bases lay in between. CDR1 SGHTA and CDR2 FQGNSA come from the germline V gene. This CDR3 region has 17 residues. CDR3 amino acids: CASSFWGTRGATDTQYF. CDR3 coding DNA: TGTGCCAGCAGCTTCTGGGGAACTCGGGGCGCGACAGATACGCAGTATTTT.

The rearrangement uses TRBV30 and TRBJ1-5; D is perhaps TRBD1 (5 bases). CDR1 is GTSNPN and CDR2 is SVGIG in the germline V gene (reference sequence). The V end was cut by 4 bases, the J end by 11 bases, with 15 bases between. CDR3 length: 12 residues. The CDR3 sequence is CAWMGGEGAQHF. The CDR3 DNA sequence: TGTGCCTGGATGGGGGGTGAAGGAGCCCAGCATTTT.

The chain couples TRBV15 to TRBJ2-1; 9 positions match TRBD2. The V gene end was trimmed by 0 bases and the J gene end by 6 bases; junction bases not matched to a gene: 9. The CDR3 runs to 17 residues. From germline, CDR1 is LNHNV and CDR2 YYDKDF (reference sequence). The DNA of the CDR3 is TGTGCCACCAGCAGAGAGGTAACTAGCGGGTCGGGCAATGAGCAGTTCTTC. The encoded protein is CATSREVTSGSGNEQFF. The full variable domain, rest sourced from reference TRBV15 and TRBJ2-1, is DAMVIQNPRYQVTQFGKPVTLSCSQTLNHNVMYWYQQKSSQAPKLLFHYYDKDFNNEADTPDNFQSRRPNTSFCFLDIRSPGLGDTAMYLCATSREVTSGSGNEQFFGPGTRLTVL.

This sequence joins TRBV28 and TRBJ2-1; D is ambiguous. The length of the CDR3 is 15 residues. Trimming cost V 6 bases and J 8 bases, with 20 bases left between them. Per germline, CDR1 MDHEN and CDR2 SYDVKM. CDR3 bases: TGTGCCAGCAGCCCCTCGTGGGGATTCCGGGATGAGCAGTTCTTC. Translated: CASSPSWGFRDEQFF.